Shown below are 8 T cell receptor beta chains from a single sample sequenced in a study. This table comes from immunoSEQ multiplex PCR, and its TCRdb copy is limited to in-frame clones, with some not included. The profile shows about 50,000 clones, 93% of them singletons. Sequencing used PBMCs. These receptors all stem from a man aged 40-49 years with rheumatoid arthritis.

V gene TRBV19 combines with J gene TRBJ1-2; TRBD1 agrees at 10 bases. Germline V lookup: CDR1 LNHDA, CDR2 SQIVND (reference sequence). The CDR3 has 16 amino acids. Trimming removed 1 base from V and 4 bases from J; junction bases left unmatched: 6. CDR3 coding DNA: TGTGCCAGTAGTATAGGGGGACAGGGGAAGACCTATGGCTACACCTTC. Translating gives CASSIGGQGKTYGYTF.

The V call is TRBV27, the J call TRBJ1-1; D is unclear. Between the trimmed V and J ends, which lost 6 bases and 4 bases, there was a span of 12 bases. Per the germline V gene, CDR1 is MNHEY and CDR2 is SMNVEV (reference sequence). The CDR3 totals 13 residues. In DNA, the CDR3 is TGTGCCAGCAGATCAGGACGGACCACTGAAGCTTTCTTT. Translating it yields CASRSGRTTEAFF.

The chain carries TRBV28 and TRBJ2-7; weak D call: TRBD2 (6 bases). The CDR3 totals 14 residues. CDR1 and CDR2 from the germline V gene are MDHEN and SYDVKM. V lost 6 bases and J lost 2, with 14 bases in between. CDR3 region: CASRLEGLTYEQYF. The CDR3 DNA sequence: TGTGCCAGCAGGCTGGAGGGGCTTACCTACGAGCAGTACTTC. Combining the CDR3 with reference TRBV28 and TRBJ2-7 gives the whole variable domain DVKVTQSSRYLVKRTGEKVFLECVQDMDHENMFWYRQDPGLGLRLIYFSYDVKMKEKGDIPEGYSVSREKKERFSLILESASTNQTSMYLCASRLEGLTYEQYFGPGTRLTVT.

This rearrangement joins TRBV7-9 to TRBJ2-6; D remains unclear. CDR3 size: 15 residues. V lost 5 bases to trimming and J lost 0 bases, with 8 bases between them. Germline lookup yields CDR1 SEHNR and CDR2 FQNEAQ (reference sequence). CDR3 amino acids: CASSAPPSGANVLTF. CDR3 sequence (DNA): TGTGCCAGCAGCGCTCCTCCCTCTGGGGCCAACGTCCTGACTTTC.

Here the CDR3 reads CASGHDYGYTF. Here the CDR3 DNA reads TGTGCTTCGGGGCACGACTATGGCTACACCTTC. The chain joins TRBV27 to TRBJ1-2, with D perhaps matching TRBD1 (5 bases). This CDR3 contains 11 residues. Germline lookup yields CDR1 MNHEY and CDR2 SMNVEV (reference sequence).

This chain joins TRBV20-1 and TRBJ1-1, with D unresolved. Trimming took off 3 bases at V and 4 bases at J, with 9 bases between the two ends. The CDR3 loop spans 12 amino acids. Germline V gives CDR1 DFQATT, CDR2 SNEGSKA (reference sequence). CDR3 DNA: TGCAGTGCTAGTAGGGCCGGCACTGAAGCTTTCTTT. The encoded protein is CSASRAGTEAFF.

This clone has only one observation. The chain links TRBV11-3 to TRBJ2-1, with D hard to call. The CDR3 covers 13 residues. Germline V CDR1 and CDR2: SGHNT, YENEEA. V lost 3 bases and J lost 6, with 9 bases in between. The CDR3 spells CASSFRSGNEQFF. In DNA, the CDR3 is TGTGCCAGCAGCTTCCGGTCTGGCAATGAGCAGTTCTTC.

The J gene is TRBJ1-2, the V gene TRBV5-6; possibly TRBD1 for D (5 bases). V lost 4 bases and J lost 2, with 9 bases in between. The CDR3 loop spans 13 amino acids. The V gene's germline CDR1 is SGHDT and CDR2 YYEEEE. CDR3 region: CASSAGPNYGYTF. CDR3 in DNA: TGTGCCAGCAGCGCGGGACCAAACTATGGCTACACCTTC.